This T cell receptor beta chain came from a study of T cell repertoires in cytomegalovirus infection. Concerning this clonotype itself: Its antigen remains unidentified.

One entry per CDR3 protein, called by TCRdb with MiXCR from the reads. The top ten clones hold more than 40% of a sample with 450,000 to 650,000 distinct CDR3 sequences, almost 40% of them seen once. The source is a human donor in good health (CMV status not recorded). Some clones in this sample may be carry-over from other donors' samples. The sequencing here drew on cultured PBMCs, taken from culture after CMV antigen stimulation.

The chain's CDR3 is CASSIGGGAPYEQYF. The DNA of the CDR3 is TGTGCCAGTAGTATTGGGGGAGGAGCTCCCTACGAGCAGTACTTC. This chain joins TRBV19 and TRBJ2-7; a weak D match, TRBD2 (6 bases). CDR3 size: 15 residues. Germline lookup yields CDR1 LNHDA and CDR2 SQIVND (reference sequence). V dropped 3 bases and J dropped 2 bases, with 14 bases sitting between them.